This TCR beta chain was sequenced during a study of blood T cell repertoires in COVID-19. Germline loops: CDR1 MDHEN, CDR2 SYDVKM. The length of the CDR3 is 15 residues. V dropped 4 bases and J dropped 0 bases, with 11 bases sitting between them. Seattle patients were enrolled while actively infected and followed longitudinally. In the original analysis: Amplifying reference gene primers gave estimates of nucleated cell counts. The data were produced by immunoSEQ multiplex PCR, yet TCRdb's version contains in-frame clones alone and is incomplete. D and trimming come from the DNA, and the V and J calls and clone size come from that table. The data contain more than 350,000 clones, roughly 86% of them singletons.

The rearrangement links TRBV28 to TRBJ2-3; possibly TRBD2 for D (5 bases). Sequenced material: peripheral blood. The origin of this receptor is a woman aged 25 to 45 with COVID-19, enrolled during active disease. CDR3 sequence: CASSSTIPSTDTQYF. CDR3 in DNA: TGTGCCAGCAGTTCGACTATTCCTAGCACAGATACGCAGTATTTT.